This T cell receptor beta chain came from a study of T cells in Graves' hyperthyroidism and ophthalmopathy (dated by TCRdb to between 2018 and 2021). Context from the whole study: Peripheral blood was collected at initial diagnosis, before any treatment. The paper reports TCR Vbeta CDR3 sequencing of 135 peripheral blood samples: around 45 ophthalmopathy, fewer than 80 hyperthyroidism and approximately 17 progressor patients. In over five Graves' hyperthyroidism patients, the study also compared T-cell repertoires from thyroid tissue with T-cell repertoires from blood. Prospective prediction of ophthalmopathy was tested in an independent validation cohort of some 19 hyperthyroidism patients and around 16 patients who later progressed to ophthalmopathy. The 100 or so discovery patients were randomly split 7:3 into training and test sets. After sampling, hyperthyroidism patients received methimazole starting at 30 mg daily, and ophthalmopathy patients received high-dose intravenous methylprednisolone. To identify TCR V-J signatures that set the groups apart, the researchers used a discovery cohort of about a hundred patients, made up of approximately 43 with Graves' ophthalmopathy and 57 with stable Graves' hyperthyroidism. The investigation overall reported the following: In validation, progression to ophthalmopathy was predicted by the model with 70.59% sensitivity and around 75% specificity, a median of about 6.8 months before onset. In cross-validation, a model built on a 13 V-J signature told ophthalmopathy apart from stable hyperthyroidism with just under 90% sensitivity and about 81% specificity, and in testing the same model reached 80%/75%. Most expanded thyroid clonotypes (frequency above 0.001) were also detected in blood, a finding suggesting that blood repertoires may reflect thyroid immune responses. No statistical method was used to fix the sample size in advance, and group allocation was not hidden from the investigators.

In the ophthalmopathy patients, disease was moderately to severely active, with a Clinical Activity Score of 3 or more, a NOSPECS grade of 4 or more, and a duration of less than 3 months. The study excluded patients with uncontrolled infections, other autoimmune diseases, pregnancy or lactation. Diagnoses were established on the basis of clinical symptoms, serum thyroxine and TRAb, thyroid ultrasound, and orbital computed tomography. Ficoll-Paque density gradient centrifugation was used to isolate PBMCs from approximately 10 ml of fresh peripheral blood. Total RNA was extracted with Trizol reagent, and quality was checked on an Agilent 2100 Bioanalyzer. This clonotype was counted only a few times. Its antigen is currently not known. There are no base qualities to consult, and no much larger clone falls within one base. Amplification of TCR beta CDR3 regions was carried out from RNA transcripts. The first round of RT-PCR for the TCR CDR3 was performed with the HTBI primer set and the Qiagen OneStep RT-PCR kit. The libraries were constructed in a second round of multiplex PCR and then size-selected and purified. Paired-end sequencing of the libraries was performed with 100 bp reads on an Illumina HiSeq2000. The published analysis was carried out like this. SOAPnuke was used to process the raw data, removing reads that contained adapters or uncalled bases, had a mean Phred below 15, or lacked an exact match to the constant primer or identifier. High-quality paired reads were merged with COPE v1.2.5, and unique nucleotide sequences were defined as clonotypes. Clonotypes were aligned to IMGT TRBV, TRBD and TRBJ reference segments using MiTCR v1.1. Only V-J combinations with frequency above 0.0001, covering approximately 99% of repertoires, were analysed. A TCS score was defined as the ratio between F50 (clonal expansion) and ExV (chaos), using BLOSUM62-based TCRdist between CDR3 peptides within each V-J. Welch's t-statistics and random forest reduced around 510 V-J features to about 12, which were used in a naive Bayes classifier (R e1071). The public reads were reanalyzed by TCRdb: fastp trimming at Q25, MiXCR alignment, in-frame beta chains only. Duplicate CDR3 protein sequences are folded into a single record with the most common DNA and genes. TCRdb, rather than the study authors, made the V and J calls. The sample profile shows about 400,000 distinct CDR3 sequences; over 11% of them were found once. Clones ranked in the top ten supply 28% of the sample.

Deletion took 5 bases off V and 3 bases off J, with a span of 7 bases between the germline ends. For CDR1 and CDR2, the germline V gene lists LGHNT and FRNRAP. The CDR3 covers 12 residues, taking in both the cysteine and the phenylalanine. The retained sequence is limited to the CDR3, 36 bases, with the frame set at the first base. The V gene is TRBV12-5 and the J gene is TRBJ2-5, with no confidently assigned D gene. Specimen: blood. This clonotype was obtained from a man in his fifties with Graves' ophthalmopathy. Here is the DNA: TGTGCTAGTGGTGGGAAGGAAGAGACCCAGTACTTC. Translated, it reads CASGGKEETQYF.